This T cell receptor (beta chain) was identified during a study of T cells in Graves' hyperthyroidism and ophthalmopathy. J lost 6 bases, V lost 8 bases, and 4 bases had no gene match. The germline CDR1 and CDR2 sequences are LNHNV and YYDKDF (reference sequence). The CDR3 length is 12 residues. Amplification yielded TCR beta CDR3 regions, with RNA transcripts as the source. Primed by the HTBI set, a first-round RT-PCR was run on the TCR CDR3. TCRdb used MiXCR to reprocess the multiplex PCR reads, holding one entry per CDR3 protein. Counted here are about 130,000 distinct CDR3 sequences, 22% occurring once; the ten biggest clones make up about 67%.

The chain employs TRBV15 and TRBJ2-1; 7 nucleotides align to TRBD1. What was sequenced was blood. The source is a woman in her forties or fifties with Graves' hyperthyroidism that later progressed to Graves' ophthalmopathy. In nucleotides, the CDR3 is TGTGCCACCCGGGACAGATTCAATGAGCAGTTCTTC. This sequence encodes CATRDRFNEQFF.